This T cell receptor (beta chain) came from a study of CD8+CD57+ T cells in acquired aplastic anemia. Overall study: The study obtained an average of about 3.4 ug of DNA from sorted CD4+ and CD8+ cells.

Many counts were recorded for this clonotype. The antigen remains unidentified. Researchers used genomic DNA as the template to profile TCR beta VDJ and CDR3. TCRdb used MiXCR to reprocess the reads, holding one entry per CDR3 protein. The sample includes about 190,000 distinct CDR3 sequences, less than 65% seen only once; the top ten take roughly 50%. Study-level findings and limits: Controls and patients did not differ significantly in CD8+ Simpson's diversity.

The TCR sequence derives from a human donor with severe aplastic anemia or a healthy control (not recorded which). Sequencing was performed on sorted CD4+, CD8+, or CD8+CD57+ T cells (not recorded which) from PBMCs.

CDR3 region: CASSARTGGGYEQYF. The CDR3 DNA sequence: TGTGCCAGCAGCGCCCGGACAGGGGGGGGTTACGAGCAGTACTTC. The chain carries TRBV9 and TRBJ2-7; 10 bases match TRBD1. The CDR3 runs to 15 residues. Germline lookup yields CDR1 SGDLS and CDR2 YYNGEE. With 3 bases clipped from V and 4 bases from J, the junction kept 7 bases outside the gene matches.